This T cell receptor (beta chain) stems from a study of shared clonotypes between healthy human individuals. The germline gives CDR1 GTSNPN, CDR2 SVGIG (reference sequence). Trimming left V 3 bases short and J 4 bases short, with 24 bases between. The CDR3 loop spans 17 amino acids. It was at deep level that the assay was run. DNA at 200 ng, around 30,000 T cell genomes, went into sorted-subset replicate PCRs. TCRdb keeps only in-frame clones here, not all; method: immunoSEQ multiplex PCR. The data hold under 2,500,000 clones, with around 95% observed a single time. The chain has TRBV30 and TRBJ2-5; D may be TRBD1 (6 bases). Material for sequencing was naive CD4+ T cells sorted from blood. The subset is: CD45RA+ positively selected. The TCR sequence derives from a man between 18 and 35 years old in good health. CDR3 sequence (DNA): TGTGCCTGGAGCGTCTCTCTCAGGACTGGGGGCCCAGAGACCCAGTACTTC. It yields the protein CAWSVSLRTGGPETQYF.